The clone carrying this T cell receptor beta chain came up many times. What it binds is unknown. TCRdb processed the 5' RACE reads anew with MiXCR; each CDR3 protein has one entry. The table records about 530,000 distinct CDR3 sequences, under 25% of them present only once. This sample stems from a study of identical twins. Study-wide results and limits: Carriage of fewer insertions was seen in abundant cord blood beta clonotypes, whereas memory repertoires showed none.

V was trimmed by 4 bases and J by 7 bases, leaving 10 bases between them. This CDR3 is 13 amino acids long. In germline, CDR1 is LGHDT, CDR2 YNNKEL (reference sequence). The data also belong to a second study, concerning yellow fever vaccine responses in identical twins.

The chain employs TRBV3-1 and TRBJ2-2; D uncertain. The receptor comes from a woman between 18 and 29 years old in good health. The specimen was CD4+ T cells sorted from blood. The CDR3 DNA reads as TGTGCCAGCAGCCTAAAGAGTGGCGGGGAGCTGTTTTTT. It specifies CASSLKSGGELFF. The full variable domain, in which reference TRBV3-1 and TRBJ2-2 provide the parts outside the CDR3, is DTAVSQTPKYLVTQMGNDKSIKCEQNLGHDTMYWYKQDSKKFLKIMFSYNNKELIINETVPNRFSPKSPDKAHLNLHINSLELGDSAVYFCASSLKSGGELFFGEGSRLTVL.